This T cell receptor (beta chain) is drawn from a study of shared clonotypes between healthy human individuals. Whole-study results and caveats: Sharing of clonotypes among donors was expected to vary with sequencing depth.

Every one of the donors was a Caucasian adult that lived in Nashville, Tennessee. This clone was seen once. The target antigen is unknown. Germline CDR1 is MDHEN and CDR2 is SYDVKM. V shed 7 bases and J 8 bases; nucleotides not matched to a gene: 7. This CDR3 region has 12 residues. Assay execution took place at the deep level. As originally analysed: As immunoSEQ supplied junction-only sequences (without quality scores), filtering differed. Only in-frame clones appear in the TCRdb table, and some are missing; sequencing was by immunoSEQ multiplex PCR. Clone size and V and J calls were adopted from that table, with D and trimming inferred from the DNA. Of about 1,500,000 clones listed, roughly 96% were seen once; the top ten hold roughly 1.2%.

This chain joins TRBV28 and TRBJ2-7, with 8 bases fitting TRBD2. The receptor's source is a man aged 30-40 years in good health. The sample consisted of naive CD4+ T cells sorted from blood. Indicated subset: CD45RA+ positively selected. The CDR3 reads CASTSTGGKQYF. CDR3 coding DNA: TGTGCCAGCACTTCAACGGGAGGGAAGCAGTACTTC.